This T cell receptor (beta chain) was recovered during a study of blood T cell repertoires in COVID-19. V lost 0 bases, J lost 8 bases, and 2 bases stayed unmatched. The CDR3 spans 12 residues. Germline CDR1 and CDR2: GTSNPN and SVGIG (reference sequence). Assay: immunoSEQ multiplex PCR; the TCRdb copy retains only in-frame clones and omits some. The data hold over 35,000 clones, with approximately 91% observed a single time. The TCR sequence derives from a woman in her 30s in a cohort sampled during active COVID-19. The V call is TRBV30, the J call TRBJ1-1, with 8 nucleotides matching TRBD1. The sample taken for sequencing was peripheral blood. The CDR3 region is CAWSVGTGEAFF. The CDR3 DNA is TGTGCCTGGAGTGTAGGGACAGGAGAAGCTTTCTTT.